The clone carrying this T cell receptor beta chain was detected only a few times. Its target is unknown. These data are taken from a study of CD8 T cells in acute hepatitis C reinfection. Assay: immunoSEQ multiplex PCR; the TCRdb copy retains only in-frame clones and omits some. The table records some 38,000 clones, 80% to 90% of them present only once. Between the trimmed V and J ends, which lost 1 base and 0 bases, there was a span of 8 bases. Germline CDR1 is SGHRS and CDR2 is YFSETQ. The CDR3 has 14 amino acids. The study's findings and limits: Regardless of outcome, more than 10 public clonotypes appeared, one using V04-02/J02-02. NS3-1073 specific repertoires were highly diverse across all groups.

The time point denotes: naive CD8 control sorted from an acute-time-point sample. Cells were stained for CD3, CD8 and CD45RO, excluding dead cells. This sequence originates from a man aged 25-40 years with chronic hepatitis C. The V gene is TRBV5-1, the J gene TRBJ2-7; D is ambiguous. The sequenced sample consisted of naive CD8+ T cells from PBMCs. CDR3 region: CASSLRPNSYEQYF. The CDR3 DNA sequence: TGCGCCAGCAGCTTGAGACCGAACTCCTACGAGCAGTACTTC.